This T cell receptor (beta chain) originates from a study of patients and donors after allogeneic stem cell transplantation. The table lists this clonotype with a few counts. One entry per CDR3 protein results from TCRdb running MiXCR on the RT-PCR reads. Of about 410,000 distinct CDR3 sequences listed, 16% were seen once; the top ten hold roughly 7.2%. The sequence was collected from a human donor who was either an allogeneic HSCT recipient or a stem cell or donor lymphocyte infusion donor (not recorded which). It is not recorded whose cells these are; they may come from a transplant donor. Source material: blood, either unsorted or a sorted T cell fraction (not recorded which).

Here the CDR3 reads CSARETLAFGEQYF. The CDR3 DNA sequence: TGCAGTGCTAGAGAGACACTAGCCTTCGGGGAGCAGTACTTC. This chain uses TRBV20-1 with TRBJ2-7, with a weak D call TRBD2 (6 bases). The CDR3 covers 14 residues. The germline CDR1 and CDR2 sequences are DFQATT and SNEGSKA (reference sequence). V was shortened by 0 bases and J by 7 bases, with 16 bases between the two germline ends.